This T cell receptor beta chain comes out of a study of shared clonotypes between healthy human individuals. The CDR3 spans 12 residues. V was shortened by 4 bases and J by 7 bases, with 7 bases between the two germline ends. CDR1 and CDR2 from the germline V gene are LGHNA and YNFKEQ. Produced via immunoSEQ multiplex PCR; TCRdb's table is partial and in-frame only. The sample has 2 million or so clones, around 95% seen once; the top ten hold roughly 0.13%. V is TRBV4-2 and J is TRBJ2-2; D not certain. The TCR sequence derives from a man younger than 35 in good health. Source material: naive CD4+ T cells sorted from blood. The subset is: CD45RA+ positively selected. CDR3 nucleotides: TGTGCCAGCAGCCCTCCTTTCGGGGAGCTGTTTTTT. Translated, it gives CASSPPFGELFF.